The 29 T cell receptor beta chains below all came from one sample that was sequenced in a study of Tregs in tolerant kidney transplant recipients. Generated by immunoSEQ multiplex PCR, the TCRdb table keeps only in-frame clones and is missing some. The table has around 74,000 clones, more than 95% seen once. Sequenced material: CD4+ T cells from blood, taken before the transplant. The receptors come from a human donor who received a combined kidney and bone marrow transplant.

The genes are TRBV6-6 and TRBJ2-7; 12 nucleotides match TRBD2. The germline V gene has CDR1 MNHNY and CDR2 SVGAGI (reference sequence). Trimming took 1 base from V and 2 from J; bases not matched to a gene: 3. The CDR3 totals 16 residues. CDR3 sequence (DNA): TGTGCCAGCAGTTACTTCGGGACTAGCGGGCCCTACGAGCAGTACTTC. Its protein is CASSYFGTSGPYEQYF.

The chain employs TRBV9 and TRBJ1-1; D is unresolved. Germline V lookup: CDR1 SGDLS, CDR2 YYNGEE. The CDR3 covers 15 residues. Trimming took off 1 base at V and 0 bases at J, with 10 bases between the two ends. The chain's CDR3 is CASSVPTGVNTEAFF. The CDR3 DNA sequence: TGTGCCAGCAGCGTACCCACGGGAGTGAACACTGAAGCTTTCTTT.

The chain uses TRBV7-2 and TRBJ1-2; a weak D match, TRBD1 (6 bases). V lost 6 bases, J lost 1 base, and 15 bases lay in between. CDR1 and CDR2 from the germline V gene are SGHTA and FQGNSA. The CDR3 is made up of 15 amino acids. The CDR3 loop reads CASSPNRDINYGYTF. The CDR3 DNA sequence: TGTGCCAGCAGTCCTAACAGGGATATTAACTATGGCTACACCTTC.

The rearrangement uses TRBV7-9 and TRBJ2-3; D gene ambiguous. The CDR3 is 14 amino acids. CDR1 is SEHNR, CDR2 FQNEAQ, per germline (reference sequence). With 5 bases removed from V and 1 base from J, the gap between germline ends came to 10 bases. The CDR3 bases are TGTGCCAGCAGCCATGGCTTTCGCACAGATACGCAGTATTTT. It is translated as CASSHGFRTDTQYF.

This clone was found once. The V and J genes are TRBV7-2 and TRBJ2-2; no reliable D call. Germline CDR1 reads SGHTA; CDR2 reads FQGNSA. The V end lost 5 bases, the J end lost 8 bases, and 12 bases lay between the germline ends. CDR3 size: 13 residues. CDR3 in DNA: TGTGCCAGCAGCACCCAACAGAGAGGGGAGCTGTTTTTT. This gives the protein CASSTQQRGELFF.

The chain is built from TRBV25-1 and TRBJ2-2; weak D call: TRBD1 (6 bases). The CDR3 runs to 16 residues. CDR1 and CDR2 (germline): MGHDK, SYGVNS. V lost 1 base and J lost 4, with 13 bases in between. The chain's CDR3 is CASSEFGGDLTGELFF. The CDR3 nucleotides are TGTGCCAGCAGTGAATTTGGGGGCGATCTCACCGGGGAGCTGTTTTTT.

The J gene is TRBJ2-2, the V gene TRBV19; 12 bases align to TRBD2. The junction had 8 bases not matched to a gene; V was cut back by 7 bases and J by 2 bases. Per germline, CDR1 LNHDA and CDR2 SQIVND (reference sequence). This CDR3 region has 17 residues. CDR3 loop: CASTQRGLAGNTGELFF. CDR3 sequence (DNA): TGTGCCAGTACCCAGAGGGGACTAGCGGGCAACACCGGGGAGCTGTTTTTT.

The chain couples TRBV19 to TRBJ1-2; 9 bases match TRBD1. The CDR3 covers 15 residues. The germline V gene has CDR1 LNHDA and CDR2 SQIVND (reference sequence). The V and J ends lost 3 bases and 3 bases, in that order; junction bases with no gene match: 5. The DNA for the CDR3 is TGTGCCAGTAGTATTCGGACAGGGGCAGACTATGGCTACACCTTC. Translating it yields CASSIRTGADYGYTF.

V is TRBV4-3 and J is TRBJ2-7; 12 bases are shared with TRBD2. This CDR3 region has 16 residues. Germline V gene data show CDR1 as LGHNA and CDR2 as YSLEER. V lost 5 bases, J lost 2 bases, and 7 bases stayed unmatched. For the CDR3, the DNA is TGCGCCAGCAGCGAAACCCTAGCGGGGGGGCCCTACGAGCAGTACTTC. Residues: CASSETLAGGPYEQYF.

The J gene is TRBJ1-6, the V gene TRBV11-2; perhaps TRBD1 as D (6 bases). The CDR3 length is 14 residues. CDR1 SGHAT and CDR2 FQNNGV come from the germline V gene. V was trimmed by 3 bases and J by 6 bases, leaving 9 bases between them. The CDR3 sequence is CASSFGQTNSPLHF. CDR3 in DNA: TGTGCCAGCAGCTTTGGACAGACTAATTCACCCCTCCACTTT.

V usage is TRBV6-6 and J usage is TRBJ2-7; 7 bases are shared with TRBD2. V lost 6 bases and J lost 1; bases outside the gene matches: 6. In germline, CDR1 is MNHNY, CDR2 SVGAGI (reference sequence). This CDR3 contains 14 residues. CDR3 in DNA: TGTGCCAGCAGGATGGCGGGGGTGTCCTACGAGCAGTACTTC. It specifies CASRMAGVSYEQYF.

The chain is built from TRBV5-1 and TRBJ2-5; 7 positions agree with TRBD1. Germline CDR1 SGHRS, CDR2 YFSETQ. The CDR3 runs to 15 residues. Trimming cost V 4 bases and J 2 bases; bases outside gene matches: 8. CDR3: CASSARQGPQETQYF. The CDR3 DNA is TGCGCCAGCAGCGCTAGACAGGGCCCACAAGAGACCCAGTACTTC. Drawing the rest from reference TRBV5-1 and TRBJ2-5, the complete variable domain is KAGVTQTPRYLIKTRGQQVTLSCSPISGHRSVSWYQQTPGQGLQFLFEYFSETQRNKGNFPGRFSGRQFSNSRSEMNVSTLELGDSALYLCASSARQGPQETQYFGPGTRLLVL.

This sequence joins TRBV6-5 and TRBJ1-2; 7 nucleotides match TRBD1. Germline V lookup: CDR1 MNHEY, CDR2 SVGAGI. Trimming took 7 bases from V and 0 from J; bases not matched to a gene: 2. The CDR3 runs 13 residues. CDR3: CASKGTANYGYTF. The DNA for the CDR3 is TGTGCCAGCAAGGGGACAGCTAACTATGGCTACACCTTC.

V and J are TRBV19 and TRBJ2-3, with D perhaps matching TRBD2 (5 bases). This CDR3 contains 14 residues. Per germline, CDR1 LNHDA and CDR2 SQIVND (reference sequence). Trimming stripped 5 bases from V and 2 bases from J, with 11 bases between. The CDR3, as DNA: TGTGCCAGTAGTGACCGGGATGACACAGATACGCAGTATTTT. It translates to CASSDRDDTDTQYF.

The CDR3 loop reads CASSMRWRGTDTQYF. The CDR3 DNA is TGTGCCAGTAGTATGAGGTGGCGGGGCACAGATACGCAGTATTTT. The chain couples TRBV19 to TRBJ2-3; TRBD2 is a possible D gene (5 bases). V was cut by 3 bases and J by 1 base, with 11 bases left in between. The germline V gene encodes CDR1 LNHDA and CDR2 SQIVND (reference sequence). The CDR3 has 15 amino acids.

The gene calls are TRBV25-1 and TRBJ2-7, with D possibly TRBD1 on 6 matching bases. CDR3 size: 15 residues. With 2 bases removed from V and 4 bases from J, the gap between germline ends came to 15 bases. Germline V gene lookup returns CDR1 MGHDK and CDR2 SYGVNS. This CDR3 is CASSEAGTTGYEQYF. DNA of the CDR3: TGTGCCAGCAGTGAAGCGGGCACGACAGGTTACGAGCAGTACTTC.

The V gene is TRBV29-1, the J gene TRBJ2-5, with TRBD2 as a possible D gene (6 bases). Germline V CDR1 and CDR2: SQVTM, ANQGSEA. The V and J ends lost 6 bases and 5 bases respectively, with 19 bases between them. The CDR3 loop spans 14 amino acids. The CDR3 coding sequence is TGCAGCGTCGGGAGACAGACCCCCGGGGAGACCCAGTACTTC. This encodes CSVGRQTPGETQYF.

The chain employs TRBV2 and TRBJ1-5, with D uncertain. V lost 4 bases and J lost 12, with 13 bases in between. CDR1 is SNHLY, CDR2 FYNNEI, per germline. The CDR3 contains 12 residues. This chain's CDR3 is CASSASSAFQHF. The CDR3 DNA sequence: TGTGCCAGCAGTGCGTCGAGTGCCTTCCAGCATTTT.

V usage is TRBV5-1 and J usage is TRBJ2-3; 16 positions match TRBD2. CDR1 is SGHRS and CDR2 is YFSETQ in the germline V gene. Losses at the gene ends were 2 bases for V and 4 bases for J; bases not matched to a gene: 10. This CDR3 spans 19 amino acids. The CDR3: CASSFGTSGRADTADTQYF. The CDR3 coding sequence is TGCGCCAGCAGCTTCGGGACTAGCGGGAGGGCCGATACGGCAGATACGCAGTATTTT.

DNA for the CDR3: TGTGCCAGCAGGGATAGCGGGGGGGCCAATGAGCAGTTCTTC. Its protein is CASRDSGGANEQFF. This chain links TRBV2 with TRBJ2-1; TRBD2 agrees at 11 bases. The germline V gene has CDR1 SNHLY and CDR2 FYNNEI. The V gene end was trimmed by 6 bases and the J gene end by 6 bases; junction bases not matched to a gene: 4. The length of the CDR3 is 14 residues.

The chain is built from TRBV6-1 and TRBJ2-7; D may be TRBD2 (5 bases). V lost 5 bases and J 3 bases, leaving 14 bases between the germline ends. This CDR3 is built from 14 residues. CDR1 is MNHNS and CDR2 is SASEGT in the germline V gene. CDR3 protein: CASSNPHRGYEQYF. CDR3 sequence (DNA): TGTGCCAGCAGTAACCCCCACCGGGGCTACGAGCAGTACTTC.

In this sample, this clone turned up once. The V call is TRBV9, the J call TRBJ2-1; TRBD2 aligns across 11 bases. This CDR3 contains 14 residues. The trim removed 3 bases at V and 4 bases at J, leaving 0 bases unmatched. CDR1 is SGDLS, CDR2 YYNGEE, per germline. DNA for the CDR3: TGTGCCAGCAGCGGGACTAGCGGGTACAATGAGCAGTTCTTC. Translated: CASSGTSGYNEQFF. Full variable domain (remainder filled in from reference TRBV9 and TRBJ2-1): DSGVTQTPKHLITATGQRVTLRCSPRSGDLSVYWYQQSLDQGLQFLIQYYNGEERAKGNILERFSAQQFPDLHSELNLSSLELGDSALYFCASSGTSGYNEQFFGPGTRLTVL.

This clone was observed a handful of times. The chain is built from TRBV10-3 and TRBJ2-5; 8 nucleotides match TRBD2. CDR3 length: 16 residues. Trimming cost V 8 bases and J 5 bases; bases outside gene matches: 16. Germline loops: CDR1 ENHRY, CDR2 SYGVKD. The CDR3 loop is CAIAPAISGMEETQYF. Here the CDR3 DNA reads TGTGCCATCGCGCCCGCGATTAGCGGGATGGAGGAGACCCAGTACTTC.

This chain links TRBV11-2 with TRBJ2-2; D not certain. CDR3 length equals 16 residues. Germline CDR1 and CDR2: SGHAT and FQNNGV. Trimming took 3 bases from V and 0 from J, leaving 11 bases between them. CDR3 DNA sequence: TGTGCCAGCAGCTTTAACGCAGGATCGAACACCGGGGAGCTGTTTTTT. This codes for CASSFNAGSNTGELFF.

The chain recombines TRBV7-9 with TRBJ1-2; 10 nucleotides match TRBD1. The V and J ends lost 1 base and 4 bases, in that order; junction bases with no gene match: 3. Germline V gene sequence: CDR1 SEHNR, CDR2 FQNEAQ (reference sequence). The CDR3 has 15 amino acids. The DNA for the CDR3 is TGTGCCAGCAGCTTAGGACAGGGGGCTAGCTATGGCTACACCTTC. Amino acids: CASSLGQGASYGYTF.

The chain combines TRBV29-1 with TRBJ1-2; D may be TRBD1 (6 bases). Germline V gene data show CDR1 as SQVTM and CDR2 as ANQGSEA. The CDR3 runs 14 residues. V lost 6 bases to trimming and J lost 3 bases, with 17 bases between them. This CDR3 reads CSVRQVNNDYGYTF. DNA of the CDR3: TGCAGCGTAAGACAGGTCAACAATGACTATGGCTACACCTTC. The complete variable domain, with remaining parts taken from reference TRBV29-1 and TRBJ1-2, reads SAVISQKPSRDICQRGTSLTIQCQVDSQVTMMFWYRQQPGQSLTLIATANQGSEATYESGFVIDKFPISRPNLTFSTLTVSNMSPEDSSIYLCSVRQVNNDYGYTFGSGTRLTVV.

This sequence joins TRBV19 and TRBJ1-1, with D tentatively TRBD1 (6 bases). CDR1 is LNHDA and CDR2 is SQIVND in the germline V gene (reference sequence). Trimming took off 7 bases at V and 3 bases at J, with 18 bases between the two ends. The CDR3 loop spans 15 amino acids. CDR3: CASTPQGLRHTEAFF. Here the CDR3 DNA reads TGTGCCAGTACCCCACAGGGCTTGAGACACACTGAAGCTTTCTTT.

This chain links TRBV5-1 with TRBJ2-3; 8 nucleotides line up with TRBD1. Per germline, CDR1 SGHRS and CDR2 YFSETQ. The V gene end was trimmed by 8 bases and the J gene end by 0 bases; junction bases not matched to a gene: 5. The CDR3 has 14 amino acids. This CDR3 reads CASSTGGSTDTQYF. DNA for the CDR3: TGCGCCAGTTCAACAGGGGGGAGCACAGATACGCAGTATTTT.

The V gene is TRBV6-1, the J gene TRBJ1-2, with 10 bases aligning to TRBD1. Germline V gene data show CDR1 as MNHNS and CDR2 as SASEGT. With V trimmed by 6 bases and J by 5 bases, 6 bases remained unmatched. This CDR3 spans 14 amino acids. Written as DNA, the CDR3 is TGTGCCAGCAGCCTGGGACAGGGGAGGTATGGCTACACCTTC. Amino acids: CASSLGQGRYGYTF.